The sequence of this T cell receptor beta chain was determined in a study of shared clonotypes between healthy human individuals. Assay: immunoSEQ multiplex PCR; the TCRdb copy retains only in-frame clones and omits some. This sample has more than 400,000 clones, with 95% to 97% found just once. The CDR3 consists of 16 residues. The V and J ends lost 3 bases and 0 bases, in that order; junction bases with no gene match: 2. Germline lookup yields CDR1 SGHRS and CDR2 YFSETQ. On this clone: The same CDR3 also results from other DNA sequences found in this sample.

Sequencing was carried out using naive CD4+ T cells sorted from blood. Specified subset: CD45RA+ positively selected. The genes are TRBV5-1 and TRBJ2-2, with 10 bases that match TRBD2. The receptor was isolated from a woman in her twenties or thirties in good health. CDR3 nucleotide sequence: TGCGCCAGCAGCTGGACTAGCGGAGCGAACACCGGGGAGCTGTTTTTT. Translated, it gives CASSWTSGANTGELFF.